This T cell receptor (beta chain) was identified during a study of shared clonotypes between healthy human individuals. Overall study: The study used three CD4 naive, three CD4 memory, two CD8 naive and one CD8 memory plate per donor.

The germline V gene encodes CDR1 MNHNS and CDR2 SASEGT. The V gene lost 7 bases and the J gene lost 0 bases, with 13 bases spanning the gap. The CDR3 spans 14 residues. The method was immunoSEQ multiplex PCR; TCRdb's version includes in-frame clones alone and lacks a portion of them. This table holds approximately 2.1 million clones, just over 90% found once. The sequencing sample was made of naive CD4+ T cells from PBMCs. Subset denoted: CD45RA+ positively selected. The chain links TRBV6-1 to TRBJ2-7; D is uncertain. The TCR originated in a young man in good health. Some clones in this sample may be carry-over from other donors' samples. CDR3 sequence reads: CASTYDHSSYEQYF. The DNA for the CDR3 is TGTGCCAGCACCTACGACCACTCCTCCTACGAGCAGTACTTC.